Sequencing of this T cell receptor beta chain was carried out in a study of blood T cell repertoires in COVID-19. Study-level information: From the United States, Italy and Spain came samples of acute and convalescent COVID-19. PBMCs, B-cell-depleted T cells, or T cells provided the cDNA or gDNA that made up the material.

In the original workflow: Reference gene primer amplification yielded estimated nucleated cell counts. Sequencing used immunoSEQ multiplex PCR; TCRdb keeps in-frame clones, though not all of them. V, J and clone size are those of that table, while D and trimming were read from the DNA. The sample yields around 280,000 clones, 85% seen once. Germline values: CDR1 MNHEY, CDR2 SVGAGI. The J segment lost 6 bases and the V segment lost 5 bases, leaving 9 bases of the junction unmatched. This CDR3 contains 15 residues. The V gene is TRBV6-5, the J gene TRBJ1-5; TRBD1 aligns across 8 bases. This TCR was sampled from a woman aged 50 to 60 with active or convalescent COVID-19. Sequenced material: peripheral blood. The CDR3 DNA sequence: TGTGCCAGCAGTCAGACAGGGGCGGTCGGTCAGCCCCAGCATTTT. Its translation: CASSQTGAVGQPQHF.